The following is a T cell receptor beta chain sequence with its context. What antigen it recognizes has not been identified. Base qualities are not recorded, but no much larger clone differs from it by a single base. The protocol used for the library was the immunoSEQ multiplex PCR assay. Drawn from immuneACCESS, this table holds only the in-frame rearrangements with V and J called that TCRdb kept. Clones are partly lost; checked studies trace under half to an unresolved V gene and leave the rest unexplained. The sample table holds more than 65,000 clones, of which roughly 96% were seen once. Together, the top ten hold 0.34% of the sample. According to the germline V gene, CDR1 reads SGHDT and CDR2 reads YYEEEE. The CDR3 numbers 17 residues from cysteine through phenylalanine. CDR3 DNA is the only sequence kept; it has 51 bases, read in frame from the first base. V ends up 0 bases short and J 4 bases short, with an unmatched junction base count of 9.

The sample belongs to a study of technical replicates of blood from a few donors (dated by TCRdb to the late 2010s). The receptor's source is a human donor in good health. The V and J segments used are TRBV5-6 and TRBJ2-2; TRBD2 fits 7 bases in the junction. Sequencing input: T cells isolated from PBMCs. The DNA sequence follows: TGTGCCAGCAGCTTGGGGATGGCTAGCGGACCCACCGGGGAGCTGTTTTTT. Translated, this gives CASSLGMASGPTGELFF.